This is a list of T cell receptor beta chains from one sample in a study of shared clonotypes between healthy human individuals. The data were produced by immunoSEQ multiplex PCR, yet TCRdb's version contains in-frame clones alone and is incomplete. The sample includes around 2.1 million clones, more than 85% of them seen just once. The source material was naive CD8+ T cells from PBMCs. Receptors originate from a young man in good health. Some clones in this sample may be carry-over from other donors' samples. Both conserved end residues are part of each CDR3. D genes are given only for firm matches. The size field is filled for only some rows; it gives once, few, many or a size class.

v_gene,abundance,j_gene,d_gene,CDR3aa,CDR3nt
TRBV7-9,.,TRBJ1-1,.,CASSFHGEAFF,TGTGCCAGCAGCTTTCATGGAGAAGCTTTCTTT
TRBV19,.,TRBJ2-1,TRBD2,CASSPWTSEISYNEQFF,TGTGCCAGTAGTCCGTGGACTAGCGAAATCTCCTACAATGAGCAGTTCTTC
TRBV2,.,TRBJ2-7,.,CASRGVAYEQYF,TGTGCCAGCAGGGGGGTTGCCTACGAGCAGTACTTC
TRBV4-3,.,TRBJ2-2,.,CASSQDSRTGELFF,TGCGCCAGCAGCCAAGATTCTAGAACCGGGGAGCTGTTTTTT
TRBV5-1,.,TRBJ1-1,.,CASSLEGVAGNTEAFF,TGCGCCAGCAGCTTGGAGGGGGTTGCGGGGAACACTGAAGCTTTCTTT
TRBV11-2,few,TRBJ2-2,.,CASSLYGTGELFF,TGTGCCAGCAGCTTATATGGCACCGGGGAGCTGTTTTTT
TRBV14,.,TRBJ1-1,.,CASSQDWGIPGGTEAFF,TGTGCCAGCAGCCAAGATTGGGGGATTCCCGGGGGCACTGAAGCTTTCTTT
TRBV25-1,.,TRBJ2-1,.,CASGPGENEQFF,TGTGCCAGCGGCCCTGGGGAGAATGAGCAGTTCTTC
TRBV10-3,.,TRBJ2-7,TRBD1,CAISDTGTAPPYEQYF,TGTGCCATCAGTGATACCGGGACAGCTCCCCCCTACGAGCAGTACTTC
TRBV4-3,.,TRBJ1-1,.,CASSQESTGTGNTEAFF,TGCGCCAGCAGCCAAGAATCAACAGGGACGGGGAACACTGAAGCTTTCTTT
TRBV27,.,TRBJ2-1,TRBD2,CASSLRQAGGEGYEQFF,TGTGCCAGCAGTTTAAGACAAGCGGGAGGGGAGGGATATGAGCAGTTCTTC
TRBV12-5,.,TRBJ1-1,.,CASGLGQENTEAFF,TGTGCTAGTGGTTTGGGGCAGGAGAACACTGAAGCTTTCTTT
TRBV28,.,TRBJ1-6,TRBD1,CASRVDRVYSPLHF,TGTGCCAGCAGAGTAGACAGGGTCTATTCACCCCTCCACTTT
TRBV6-5,.,TRBJ2-7,TRBD1,CASSSGTGIFYEQYF,TGTGCCAGCAGTAGCGGGACAGGGATCTTCTACGAGCAGTACTTC
TRBV7-2,.,TRBJ2-3,TRBD2,CASSSRTSGWDTQYF,TGTGCCAGCAGCTCTAGGACTAGCGGGTGGGATACGCAGTATTTT
TRBV9,.,TRBJ2-7,.,CASSVATGARLTEQYF,TGTGCCAGCAGCGTAGCTACGGGGGCGCGGTTGACCGAGCAGTACTTC
TRBV9,.,TRBJ2-3,.,CASSYEQGLTDTQYF,TGTGCCAGCAGCTATGAACAGGGCCTCACAGATACGCAGTATTTT
TRBV15,.,TRBJ2-2,.,CATSMYRHTGELFF,TGTGCCACCAGCATGTACAGGCACACCGGGGAGCTGTTTTTT
TRBV28,.,TRBJ2-7,TRBD2,CASRLGPGTSGAEQYF,TGTGCCAGCAGACTAGGGCCCGGGACTAGCGGAGCGGAGCAGTACTTC
TRBV4-1,.,TRBJ2-7,TRBD1,CASSHQTRQGTVYEQYF,TGCGCCAGCAGCCACCAAACCCGACAGGGGACAGTCTACGAGCAGTACTTC
TRBV7-8,.,TRBJ2-2,TRBD1,CASSFGTGGRTGELFF,TGTGCCAGCAGCTTTGGGACAGGGGGGAGGACCGGGGAGCTGTTTTTT
TRBV23-1,.,TRBJ2-7,.,CASSLGGIESYEQYF,TGCGCCAGCAGCCTGGGGGGCATTGAATCCTACGAGCAGTACTTC
TRBV29-1,.,TRBJ1-2,.,CSVWNDYGYTF,TGCAGCGTTTGGAACGACTATGGCTACACCTTC
TRBV19,.,TRBJ2-1,TRBD2,CASSIAAGGHEQFF,TGTGCCAGTAGTATAGCGGCGGGAGGGCATGAGCAGTTCTTC
TRBV29-1,.,TRBJ2-7,.,CSGFGGDSYEQYF,TGCAGCGGCTTTGGCGGGGACTCCTACGAGCAGTACTTC
TRBV9,once,TRBJ2-1,.,CASSQASLLGEQFF,TGTGCCAGCAGCCAAGCATCCTTACTGGGTGAGCAGTTCTTC
TRBV13,.,TRBJ2-7,.,CASSLISEGTYEQYF,TGTGCCAGCAGCTTAATCAGCGAGGGGACCTACGAGCAGTACTTC
TRBV7-9,.,TRBJ2-7,.,CASSSLEAVSRGEQYF,TGTGCCAGCAGCTCCCTCGAAGCGGTTTCGAGAGGGGAGCAGTACTTC
TRBV4-3,.,TRBJ2-7,.,CASSQVFDSSSYEQYF,TGCGCCAGCAGCCAAGTCTTTGACTCGAGCTCCTACGAGCAGTACTTC
TRBV5-1,.,TRBJ2-3,.,CASNLYEGPGSSTDTQYF,TGCGCCAGCAACCTTTATGAGGGGCCGGGGAGTAGCACAGATACGCAGTATTTT
TRBV27,.,TRBJ1-1,TRBD1,CASRTGLNTEAFF,TGTGCCAGCAGGACAGGGCTGAACACTGAAGCTTTCTTT
TRBV28,.,TRBJ2-2,TRBD1,CASSFVDREFANTGELFF,TGTGCCAGCAGTTTTGTTGACAGGGAGTTCGCGAACACCGGGGAGCTGTTTTTT
TRBV10-2,.,TRBJ2-1,.,CASSVGGTSYNEQFF,TGCGCCAGCAGTGTAGGCGGGACCTCCTACAATGAGCAGTTCTTC
TRBV7-3,.,TRBJ2-3,TRBD2,CASSLAGVGVSSEGTQYF,TGTGCCAGCAGCTTAGCGGGAGTAGGAGTCTCGAGCGAGGGAACGCAGTATTTT
TRBV7-3,.,TRBJ2-1,.,CASSLSAIGNEQFF,TGTGCCAGCAGCTTAAGCGCTATAGGGAATGAGCAGTTCTTC
TRBV7-9,.,TRBJ2-3,.,CASSLSSDTQYF,TGTGCCAGCAGCTTGTCCTCGGATACGCAGTATTTT